The 27 T cell receptor beta chains below were found in one sample sequenced in a study of OX40 agonist ivuxolimab in advanced cancers. Clones were sequenced by immunoSEQ multiplex PCR, and TCRdb holds only the in-frame ones, with some missing. The sample consists of 10,000 to 13,000 clones, around 80% of them appearing once. This specimen consisted of CD4+ or CD8+ T cells sorted from blood, obtained in a trial of the OX40 agonist ivuxolimab. The source is an adult with an advanced solid tumor such as melanoma, head and neck, liver or kidney cancer.

This clone was counted once. CDR3 bases: TGCGCCAGCAGCCCGGGACATTTCCCGGACGAGCAGTACTTC. Protein sequence: CASSPGHFPDEQYF. V gene TRBV5-1 combines with J gene TRBJ2-7; D perhaps matches TRBD1 (6 bases). The ends were cut back, 4 bases at V and 5 bases at J, with 16 bases in the middle. Germline V gene lookup returns CDR1 SGHRS and CDR2 YFSETQ. This CDR3 has 14 amino acids.

This chain uses TRBV11-3 with TRBJ2-2, with D unresolved. CDR3 length equals 14 residues. Trimming took 5 bases from V and 7 from J, leaving 14 bases between them. Germline loops: CDR1 SGHNT, CDR2 YENEEA. The DNA of the CDR3 is TGTGCCAGCAGCCCGCGTGGGAAGAACGGGGAGCTGTTTTTT. Its protein is CASSPRGKNGELFF.

This clone rates as medium-sized. The V and J genes are TRBV13 and TRBJ2-7; unclear D gene. CDR1 is PRHDT and CDR2 is FYEKMQ in the germline V gene (reference sequence). This CDR3 is 13 amino acids long. V dropped 5 bases and J dropped 1 base, with 9 bases sitting between them. As DNA, the CDR3 is TGTGCCAGCAGCGCAATGCGTTCCTACGAGCAGTACTTC. Translating it yields CASSAMRSYEQYF.

The chain recombines TRBV27 with TRBJ2-6; no clear D. The CDR3 loop spans 15 amino acids. Germline-derived CDR1 and CDR2 are MNHEY and SMNVEV (reference sequence). The V end lost 2 bases, the J end lost 1 base, and 6 bases lay between the germline ends. The CDR3 DNA reads TGTGCCAGCAGTTTAGGGCAATCTGGGGCCAACGTCCTGACTTTC. Its protein is CASSLGQSGANVLTF.

The chain carries TRBV7-2 and TRBJ2-3; 12 nucleotides line up with TRBD2. Germline CDR1 is SGHTA and CDR2 is FQGNSA. The length of the CDR3 is 16 residues. Trimming cost V 5 bases and J 9 bases; bases outside gene matches: 12. The CDR3 loop reads CASSHDLTSGRGTQYF. CDR3 bases: TGTGCCAGCAGCCATGATTTGACTAGCGGGAGAGGCACGCAGTATTTT.

V and J are TRBV5-1 and TRBJ2-3; the match to TRBD2 covers 11 bases. The J segment lost 2 bases and the V segment lost 7 bases, leaving 9 bases of the junction unmatched. The CDR3 spans 16 residues. Germline assignment: CDR1 SGHRS and CDR2 YFSETQ. The CDR3 DNA sequence: TGCGCCAGCGGGGGGACTAGCGGAAGCTTCACAGATACGCAGTATTTT. Amino acid sequence: CASGGTSGSFTDTQYF. The full variable domain, its missing parts supplied by reference TRBV5-1 and TRBJ2-3, is KAGVTQTPRYLIKTRGQQVTLSCSPISGHRSVSWYQQTPGQGLQFLFEYFSETQRNKGNFPGRFSGRQFSNSRSEMNVSTLELGDSALYLCASGGTSGSFTDTQYFGPGTRLTVL.

The V call is TRBV5-1, the J call TRBJ2-1; no reliable D call. Germline V gene lookup returns CDR1 SGHRS and CDR2 YFSETQ. Trimming left V 5 bases short and J 4 bases short, with 10 bases between. The CDR3 covers 13 residues. For the CDR3, the DNA is TGCGCCAGCAGTTTCGTGGGGTACAATGAGCAGTTCTTC. This translates into CASSFVGYNEQFF.

The genes are TRBV2 and TRBJ2-5; 8 nucleotides agree with TRBD2. This CDR3 is 16 amino acids long. The V gene end was trimmed by 2 bases and the J gene end by 1 base; junction bases not matched to a gene: 6. Germline assignment: CDR1 SNHLY and CDR2 FYNNEI. The CDR3 nucleotides read TGTGCCAGCAGTGAACTACGACTAGCGCGCCAAGAGACCCAGTACTTC. Encoded protein: CASSELRLARQETQYF.

V gene TRBV13 combines with J gene TRBJ1-2; possibly TRBD1 for D (5 bases). Germline V gene lookup returns CDR1 PRHDT and CDR2 FYEKMQ (reference sequence). V lost 1 base and J 10 bases, leaving 13 bases between the germline ends. The CDR3 contains 13 residues. CDR3 in amino acids: CASSLARVGDYTF. DNA of the CDR3: TGTGCCAGCAGCTTAGCCAGGGTAGGCGACTACACCTTC.

V and J are TRBV7-9 and TRBJ2-5; 12 bases line up with TRBD2. The trim removed 0 bases at V and 3 bases at J, leaving 2 bases unmatched. Germline lookup yields CDR1 SEHNR and CDR2 FQNEAQ (reference sequence). This CDR3 is 16 amino acids long. CDR3 coding DNA: TGTGCCAGCAGCTTAGCTCGACTAGCGGGGGAAGAGACCCAGTACTTC. Protein sequence: CASSLARLAGEETQYF.

V usage is TRBV6-1 and J usage is TRBJ1-4; no firm D call. V lost 4 bases, J lost 8 bases, and 14 bases lay in between. This CDR3 region has 14 residues. Germline assignment: CDR1 MNHNS and CDR2 SASEGT. CDR3: CASSAPTWEEKLFF. CDR3 DNA sequence: TGTGCCAGCAGTGCCCCAACATGGGAGGAAAAACTGTTTTTT.

The chain couples TRBV13 to TRBJ2-2, with D possibly matching TRBD1 (5 bases). CDR3 length: 15 residues. V gave up 0 bases and J gave up 7 bases, with 12 bases separating them. Per germline, CDR1 PRHDT and CDR2 FYEKMQ (reference sequence). The CDR3 is CASSLGFLGHGELFF. DNA for the CDR3: TGTGCCAGCAGCTTAGGGTTCCTAGGACACGGGGAGCTGTTTTTT.

The rearrangement links TRBV29-1 to TRBJ2-2; D might be TRBD1 or TRBD2, each matching 5 bases. CDR1 is SQVTM and CDR2 is ANQGSEA in the germline V gene. CDR3 length equals 15 residues. V dropped 1 base and J dropped 3 bases, with 12 bases sitting between them. CDR3 amino acids: CSVEGIRGHTGELFF. The CDR3 nucleotides read TGCAGCGTTGAAGGGATCCGGGGACACACCGGGGAGCTGTTTTTT.

This chain joins TRBV9 and TRBJ1-2, with 7 bases lining up with TRBD1. From germline, CDR1 is SGDLS and CDR2 YYNGEE. V shed 4 bases, J shed 8 bases, and the junction held 11 bases outside the gene matches. CDR3 length equals 14 residues. CDR3 coding DNA: TGTGCCAGCAGCCCCCGGACAGGTTTGATGGGCTACACCTTC. Protein: CASSPRTGLMGYTF.

The CDR3 DNA reads TGTGCCAGCATGAGGGGACCCTACTCCTACGAGCAGTACTTC. Residues: CASMRGPYSYEQYF. The chain joins TRBV2 to TRBJ2-7; D might be TRBD1 or TRBD2, each matching 5 bases. Deletions cut 7 bases from V and 0 bases from J, with 13 bases between. This CDR3 has 14 amino acids. From germline, CDR1 is SNHLY and CDR2 FYNNEI. Supplemented by reference TRBV2 and TRBJ2-7, the full variable domain reads EPEVTQTPSHQVTQMGQEVILRCVPISNHLYFYWYRQILGQKVEFLVSFYNNEISEKSEIFDDQFSVERPDGSNFTLKIRSTKLEDSAMYFCASMRGPYSYEQYFGPGTRLTVT.

The rearrangement joins TRBV30 to TRBJ2-5; D is unclear. The CDR3 loop spans 10 amino acids. The germline V gene encodes CDR1 GTSNPN and CDR2 SVGIG (reference sequence). Between the trimmed V and J ends, which lost 2 bases and 3 bases, there was a span of 1 base. CDR3 loop: CAWSKETQYF. In nucleotides, the CDR3 is TGTGCCTGGAGTAAAGAGACCCAGTACTTC. Full variable domain (remainder filled in from reference TRBV30 and TRBJ2-5): SQTIHQWPATLVQPVGSPLSLECTVEGTSNPNLYWYRQAAGRGLQLLFYSVGIGQISSEVPQNLSASRPQDRQFILSSKKLLLSDSGFYLCAWSKETQYFGPGTRLLVL.

The chain joins TRBV6-5 to TRBJ2-1; D possibly matches TRBD1 or TRBD2 (5 bases each). The CDR3 is made up of 14 amino acids. Germline V gene sequence: CDR1 MNHEY, CDR2 SVGAGI. V lost 2 bases, J lost 6 bases, and 11 bases lay in between. The CDR3 here is CASSYTRGGNEQFF. Written as DNA, the CDR3 is TGTGCCAGCAGTTACACTAGGGGTGGCAATGAGCAGTTCTTC.

V gene TRBV5-1 combines with J gene TRBJ1-3; 10 nucleotides align to TRBD1. The CDR3 sequence is 14 residues long. J was trimmed by 4 bases and V by 7 bases; bases with no gene match: 5. Per germline, CDR1 SGHRS and CDR2 YFSETQ. The CDR3 DNA reads as TGCGCCAGCGCTGGGACAGGGGACGGAAACACCATATATTTT. It codes for CASAGTGDGNTIYF.

This clone was seen just once. J is TRBJ1-1 and V is TRBV4-2; 9 bases fit TRBD1. In germline, CDR1 is LGHNA, CDR2 YNFKEQ. V lost 3 bases, J lost 6 bases, and 11 bases stayed unmatched. This CDR3 comprises 16 residues. CDR3 sequence: CASSQERDRAIPEAFF. The CDR3 DNA reads as TGTGCCAGCAGCCAGGAAAGGGACAGGGCGATACCTGAAGCTTTCTTT.

This sequence joins TRBV11-2 and TRBJ2-7, with D hard to call. Trimming removed 5 bases at V and 2 bases at J, with 7 bases between. Looked up from germline, CDR1 is SGHAT and CDR2 is FQNNGV. The CDR3 is 12 residues long. As DNA, the CDR3 is TGTGCCAGCAGCGACACCACCTACGAGCAGTACTTC. Protein product: CASSDTTYEQYF.

This sequence joins TRBV10-2 and TRBJ2-1; D might be TRBD2 (6 bases). Trimming pared 4 bases from V and 5 bases from J, leaving 15 bases between. Per the germline V gene, CDR1 is WSHSY and CDR2 is SAAADI. The CDR3 consists of 15 residues. The CDR3 coding sequence is TGCGCCAGCAGTGGTTCGAGTAGCGGACACAATGAGCAGTTCTTC. This sequence encodes CASSGSSSGHNEQFF.

J is TRBJ2-7 and V is TRBV7-2, with 10 bases matching TRBD2. From germline, CDR1 is SGHTA and CDR2 FQGNSA. CDR3 length: 18 amino acids. Losses at the gene ends were 2 bases for V and 3 bases for J; bases not matched to a gene: 13. Here the CDR3 DNA reads TGTGCCAGCAGCTTAAAGGCTAGCGGGAGCGTCGAGGGCTACGAGCAGTACTTC. Protein product: CASSLKASGSVEGYEQYF.

The chain joins TRBV29-1 to TRBJ1-1, with 7 positions matching TRBD1. V was clipped by 2 bases and J by 10 bases; unmatched bases: 4. CDR1 and CDR2 from the germline V gene are SQVTM and ANQGSEA. There are 11 residues in the CDR3. The CDR3 spells CSVEKGAIAFF. CDR3 nucleotides: TGCAGCGTTGAAAAGGGGGCGATAGCTTTCTTT.

The V gene is TRBV11-2, the J gene TRBJ1-1; the D is unclear. CDR3 size: 15 residues. V was cut by 5 bases and J by 0 bases, with 13 bases left in between. CDR1 is SGHAT and CDR2 is FQNNGV in the germline V gene. In DNA, the CDR3 is TGTGCCAGCAGCCATCGGGAGGGTTTGAACACTGAAGCTTTCTTT. This sequence encodes CASSHREGLNTEAFF.

In its sample, this clone was seen a few times. The CDR3 spells CASTPPSGRLPDTQYF. The CDR3 DNA reads as TGTGCCAGCACCCCCCCTAGCGGGAGGTTACCAGATACGCAGTATTTT. The V and J genes are TRBV11-2 and TRBJ2-3, with 11 bases aligning to TRBD2. Per germline, CDR1 SGHAT and CDR2 FQNNGV. With 7 bases clipped from V and 4 bases from J, the junction kept 10 bases outside the gene matches. The CDR3 consists of 16 residues.

The rearrangement uses TRBV27 and TRBJ1-5; D gene ambiguous. This CDR3 spans 13 amino acids. Per germline, CDR1 MNHEY and CDR2 SMNVEV (reference sequence). The V end was cut by 5 bases, the J end by 3 bases, with 8 bases between. CDR3 nucleotide sequence: TGTGCCAGCAGTCCAAACCTCAATCAGCCCCAGCATTTT. Translating it yields CASSPNLNQPQHF.

This chain uses TRBV29-1 with TRBJ1-4, with D possibly matching TRBD1 (6 bases). V was cut by 5 bases and J by 8 bases, with 21 bases left in between. Germline assignment: CDR1 SQVTM and CDR2 ANQGSEA. CDR3 size: 15 residues. CDR3 in amino acids: CSVFIGGRGREKLFF. CDR3 in DNA: TGCAGCGTTTTCATCGGGGGCAGGGGAAGAGAAAAACTGTTTTTT.